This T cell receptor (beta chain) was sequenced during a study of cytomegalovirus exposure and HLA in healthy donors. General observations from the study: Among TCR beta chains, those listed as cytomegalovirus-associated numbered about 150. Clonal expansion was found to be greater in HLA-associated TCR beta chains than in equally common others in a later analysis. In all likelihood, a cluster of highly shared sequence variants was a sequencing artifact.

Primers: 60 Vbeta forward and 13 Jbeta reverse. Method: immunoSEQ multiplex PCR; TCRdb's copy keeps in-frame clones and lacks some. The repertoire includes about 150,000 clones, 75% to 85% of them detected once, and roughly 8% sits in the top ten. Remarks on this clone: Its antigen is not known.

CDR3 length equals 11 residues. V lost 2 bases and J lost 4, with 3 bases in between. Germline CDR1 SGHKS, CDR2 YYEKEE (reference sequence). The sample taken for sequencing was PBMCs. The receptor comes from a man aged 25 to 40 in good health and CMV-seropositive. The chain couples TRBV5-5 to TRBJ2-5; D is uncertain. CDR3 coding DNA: TGTGCCAGCAGCTTCGTAGAGACCCAGTACTTC. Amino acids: CASSFVETQYF.